These 24 T cell receptor beta chains originate from one sample sequenced in a study of blood T cells in healthy people across ages. A J-beta primer mix and a sample-barcoded 5' primer were used in a second PCR of roughly 6 to 12 cycles. MiXCR, run by TCRdb on the 5' RACE reads, gives a single entry per CDR3 protein. The table lists some 900,000 distinct CDR3 sequences, approximately 49% of them singletons. Material: blood. The receptor set was obtained from a young man in good health.

V usage is TRBV3-1 and J usage is TRBJ2-3; no reliable D call. Deletions cut 2 bases from V and 2 bases from J, with 11 bases between. There are 15 residues in the CDR3. Germline loops: CDR1 LGHDT, CDR2 YNNKEL (reference sequence). CDR3 in DNA: TGTGCCAGCAGCCAACTGGGGTTACCCACAGATACGCAGTATTTT. It encodes CASSQLGLPTDTQYF.

As regards this clonotype: A clone one base away is much larger, so this may be a read error. This chain uses TRBV28 with TRBJ2-5; 9 bases line up with TRBD1. Looked up from germline, CDR1 is MDHEN and CDR2 is SYDVKM. The CDR3 extends over 15 amino acids. V lost 5 bases to trimming and J lost 11 bases; unmatched junction nucleotides: 15. Written as DNA, the CDR3 is TGTGCCAGCAGTGAACAGGGGGCCCTTGACAATGAGCAGTACTTC. Protein product: CASSEQGALDNEQYF. Full variable domain (missing parts from reference TRBV28 and TRBJ2-5): DVKVTQSSRYLVKRTGEKVFLECVQDMDHENMFWYRQDPGLGLRLIYFSYDVKMKEKGDIPEGYSVSREKKERFSLILESASTNQTSMYLCASSEQGALDNEQYFGPGTRLLVL.

V and J are TRBV5-1 and TRBJ2-1, with 8 positions matching TRBD1. The CDR3 covers 16 residues. Trimming removed 0 bases from V and 6 bases from J; junction bases left unmatched: 8. Germline V gene lookup returns CDR1 SGHRS and CDR2 YFSETQ. This CDR3 is CASSLGAGGKGNEQFF. CDR3 in DNA: TGCGCCAGCAGCTTGGGGGCAGGGGGCAAGGGCAATGAGCAGTTCTTC.

V and J are TRBV6-2 or TRBV6-3 and TRBJ2-5, with D perhaps matching TRBD1 or TRBD2 (5 bases each). The CDR3 totals 16 residues. The germline gives CDR1 MNHEY, CDR2 SVGEGT. V shed 7 bases and J shed 2 bases, with 20 bases lying between them. The CDR3 reads CASTTRRGDYQETQYF. The CDR3 nucleotides are TGTGCCAGCACCACCCGGAGAGGGGATTATCAAGAGACCCAGTACTTC.

The J gene is TRBJ2-5, the V gene TRBV27; D perhaps matches TRBD2 (6 bases). The CDR3 contains 14 residues. Germline V gene data show CDR1 as MNHEY and CDR2 as SMNVEV (reference sequence). Trimming took 3 bases from V and 2 from J, leaving 10 bases between them. CDR3 sequence (DNA): TGTGCCAGCAGTTTTTACGGGAGTCAAGAGACCCAGTACTTC. Residues: CASSFYGSQETQYF.

The sample holds many counts of this clonotype. The J gene is TRBJ2-7, the V gene TRBV4-1, with TRBD2 identical over 7 bases. The length of the CDR3 is 14 residues. Germline V gives CDR1 MGHRA, CDR2 YSYEKL. Trimming at V came to 2 bases and at J to 3 bases, leaving 4 bases not matched to a gene. The DNA for the CDR3 is TGCGCCAGCAGCCAACCCAGCGGGGTCTACGAGCAGTACTTC. It encodes CASSQPSGVYEQYF.

This clonotype was detected a few times. The chain links TRBV20-1 to TRBJ2-7; TRBD2 agrees at 9 bases. The V gene end was trimmed by 6 bases and the J gene end by 3 bases; junction bases not matched to a gene: 9. CDR1 is DFQATT, CDR2 SNEGSKA, per germline (reference sequence). The CDR3 runs to 14 residues. The CDR3 is CSAPAGGPIYEQYF. Written as DNA, the CDR3 is TGCAGTGCCCCAGCGGGGGGCCCGATCTACGAGCAGTACTTC.

The chain combines TRBV6-2 or TRBV6-3 with TRBJ1-1; D is undetermined. Germline CDR1 and CDR2: MNHEY and SVGEGT. The CDR3 totals 15 residues. V gave up 2 bases and J gave up 5 bases, with 15 bases separating them. In DNA, the CDR3 is TGTGCCAGCAGTTACGGGGTTGGCCCCCTGACTGAAGCTTTCTTT. It yields the protein CASSYGVGPLTEAFF.

This clonotype was observed a handful of times. CDR3 DNA sequence: TGTGCCAGCAGCCCCGGGACAGTAGGTGAAAAACTGTTTTTT. This sequence encodes CASSPGTVGEKLFF. This chain joins TRBV3-1 and TRBJ1-4; 7 bases agree with TRBD1. The CDR3 covers 14 residues. Germline lookup yields CDR1 LGHDT and CDR2 YNNKEL (reference sequence). The V and J ends lost 4 bases and 7 bases, in that order; junction bases with no gene match: 6.

V gene TRBV29-1 combines with J gene TRBJ1-2, with 9 bases lining up with TRBD1. Germline lookup yields CDR1 SQVTM and CDR2 ANQGSEA. V shed 4 bases and J 2 bases; nucleotides not matched to a gene: 5. The CDR3 has 14 residues. This CDR3 is CSVAQGAGNYGYTF. The CDR3 DNA reads TGCAGCGTTGCACAGGGGGCGGGCAACTATGGCTACACCTTC.

This sequence joins TRBV10-3 and TRBJ1-1, with 10 bases matching TRBD1. The V and J ends lost 3 bases and 4 bases, in that order; junction bases with no gene match: 8. The CDR3 extends over 16 amino acids. Germline V gene sequence: CDR1 ENHRY, CDR2 SYGVKD. This CDR3 is CAISEWDRGQVTEAFF. The CDR3 DNA is TGTGCCATCAGTGAATGGGACAGGGGTCAGGTCACTGAAGCTTTCTTT.

The CDR3: CASSYLGGSSYNEQFF. Here the CDR3 DNA reads TGTGCCAGCAGTTACTTGGGGGGGAGCTCCTACAATGAGCAGTTCTTC. The chain employs TRBV6-5 and TRBJ2-1, with 7 bases lining up with TRBD2. The junction had 3 bases not matched to a gene; V was cut back by 1 base and J by 0 bases. The CDR3 loop spans 16 amino acids. Germline values: CDR1 MNHEY, CDR2 SVGAGI.

The rearrangement joins TRBV30 to TRBJ2-5, with TRBD1 as a possible D gene (6 bases). The end of the DNA aligns better with TRBJ2-7, so the J call may be wrong. The CDR3 runs to 13 residues. Per germline, CDR1 GTSNPN and CDR2 SVGIG (reference sequence). The CDR3, as DNA: TGTGCCTGGAGTGTAACCCAGGGGTCCGAGCAGTACTTC. As protein: CAWSVTQGSEQYF.

This clonotype was seen only a few times. This chain joins TRBV6-5 and TRBJ1-3; possible D gene TRBD1, 5 bases. The CDR3 sequence is 15 residues long. Germline V gene sequence: CDR1 MNHEY, CDR2 SVGAGI. V was trimmed by 8 bases and J by 0 bases, leaving 14 bases between them. CDR3 amino acids: CASLRDASSGNTIYF. The CDR3 DNA sequence: TGTGCCAGCCTACGGGACGCAAGCTCTGGAAACACCATATATTTT.

This clonotype was found a few times. The rearrangement uses TRBV3-1 and TRBJ1-2, with unresolved D. The ends were cut back, 4 bases at V and 8 bases at J, with 17 bases in the middle. The CDR3 extends over 14 amino acids. Germline CDR1 is LGHDT and CDR2 is YNNKEL (reference sequence). The CDR3 spells CASSPSGGVGGYTF. CDR3 bases: TGTGCCAGCAGCCCTTCGGGCGGGGTAGGCGGCTACACCTTC.

The rearrangement uses TRBV11-2 and TRBJ2-1; D uncertain. This CDR3 is 14 amino acids long. The ends were cut back, 7 bases at V and 4 bases at J, with 14 bases in the middle. CDR1 and CDR2 from the germline V gene are SGHAT and FQNNGV. The CDR3 here is CASTVLDTYNEQFF. CDR3 nucleotide sequence: TGTGCCAGCACCGTGCTTGACACGTACAATGAGCAGTTCTTC.

V is TRBV11-2 and J is TRBJ2-4; the D gene is possibly TRBD2 (7 bases). Germline-derived CDR1 and CDR2 are SGHAT and FQNNGV. This CDR3 has 21 amino acids. Trimming removed 0 bases from V and 0 bases from J, with 24 bases in between. The CDR3 region has the DNA TGTGCCAGCAGCTTAGAGGGCGGGGGCCGTATACAAAAGCTAGCCAAAAACATTCAGTACTTC. Its translation is CASSLEGGGRIQKLAKNIQYF.

In DNA, the CDR3 is TGTGCCAGCAGTTCGGGGTCCGCCCATAATTCACCCCTCCACTTT. The encoded protein is CASSSGSAHNSPLHF. The genes are TRBV12-3 or TRBV12-4 and TRBJ1-6; D not resolved. This CDR3 comprises 15 residues. Trimming removed 4 bases at V and 5 bases at J, with 12 bases between.

The chain is built from TRBV5-6 and TRBJ1-2; 9 nucleotides match TRBD1. Germline values: CDR1 SGHDT, CDR2 YYEEEE. V lost 4 bases, J lost 9 bases, and 4 bases stayed unmatched. There are 12 residues in the CDR3. CDR3 in DNA: TGTGCCAGCAGCGGGACAGGGAAGAGCTACACCTTC. Protein: CASSGTGKSYTF.

This clonotype turned up a few times. A clone one base away is much larger, so this may be a read error. This rearrangement joins TRBV20-1 to TRBJ2-1; the match to TRBD2 covers 13 bases. With V trimmed by 6 bases and J by 7 bases, 12 bases remained unmatched. Germline CDR1 and CDR2: DFQATT and SNEGSKA (reference sequence). The CDR3 totals 16 residues. CDR3 amino acids: CSAQLAGGGRENEQFF. The CDR3 nucleotides read TGCAGTGCCCAACTAGCGGGGGGGGGTCGGGAGAATGAGCAGTTCTTC.

The chain recombines TRBV18 with TRBJ2-7; D might be TRBD1 (6 bases). Germline-derived CDR1 and CDR2 are KGHSH and LQKENI. The CDR3 loop spans 15 amino acids. Trimming removed 4 bases at V and 1 base at J, with 14 bases between. Here the CDR3 reads CASSQETGISYEQYF. The DNA of the CDR3 is TGTGCCAGCTCACAGGAGACAGGTATATCCTACGAGCAGTACTTC. The whole variable domain, filled in from reference TRBV18 and TRBJ2-7, reads NAGVMQNPRHLVRRRGQEARLRCSPMKGHSHVYWYRQLPEEGLKFMVYLQKENIIDESGMPKERFSAEFPKEGPSILRIQQVVRGDSAAYFCASSQETGISYEQYFGPGTRLTVT.

This clonotype is a singleton in its sample. This sequence joins TRBV3-1 and TRBJ2-3, with a possible D match to TRBD2 (7 bases). CDR3 size: 17 residues. Germline V gene data show CDR1 as LGHDT and CDR2 as YNNKEL (reference sequence). V was cut by 4 bases and J by 1 base, with 18 bases left in between. As DNA, the CDR3 is TGTGCCAGCAGCCGGCTCGGGGGGCTCTCCGGCACAGATACGCAGTATTTT. It translates to CASSRLGGLSGTDTQYF.

This clonotype showed up just a few times. The chain joins TRBV12-3 or TRBV12-4 to TRBJ2-7, with 8 nucleotides matching TRBD1. V lost 5 bases and J lost 5; bases outside the gene matches: 8. CDR3 size: 14 residues. The CDR3 sequence: CASSTRTGKNEQYF. The CDR3 region has the DNA TGTGCCAGCAGTACCCGGACAGGGAAGAACGAGCAGTACTTC.

The gene calls are TRBV7-2 and TRBJ2-6; D gene unclear. CDR1 and CDR2 from the germline V gene are SGHTA and FQGNSA. The CDR3 consists of 15 residues. Trimming pared 4 bases from V and 4 bases from J, leaving 11 bases between. The CDR3 nucleotides are TGTGCCAGCAGCTCACAGTCTGGGGGGGCCAACGTCCTGACTTTC. It translates to CASSSQSGGANVLTF.